The present T cell receptor (beta chain) was sequenced within a study of cytomegalovirus exposure and HLA in healthy donors. Turning to the study itself: Early released data comprised approximately 85 million unique TCRs from HLA-typed donors.

About this clone itself: As yet, its antigen is unknown.

The PCR ran on 60 Vbeta and 13 Jbeta primers. The data were produced by immunoSEQ multiplex PCR, yet TCRdb's version contains in-frame clones alone and is incomplete. The table shows roughly 180,000 clones, with around four fifths occurring only once. Broader study findings: Common viral pathogens seemed to be connected with several of the most significant clusters, according to a later analysis. Across HLA loci, a later analysis found differing TCR association rates, with DRB1 most and HLA-C fewest.

The specimen was PBMCs. This sequence was found in a boy under 10 years old in good health and CMV-seronegative.

CDR3 nucleotides: TGCGCCAGCAGCCAAGATCCGACTACGGATACGCAGTATTTT. This encodes CASSQDPTTDTQYF. V is TRBV4-1 and J is TRBJ2-3, with a possible D match to TRBD2 (5 bases). CDR3 length: 14 amino acids. V was pared by 0 bases and J by 6 bases, with 10 bases between. The germline V gene encodes CDR1 MGHRA and CDR2 YSYEKL.